Following are 31 T cell receptor beta chains from one sample sequenced in a study of identical twins. TCRdb re-derived calls from the 5' RACE reads in MiXCR, one entry per CDR3 protein. The sample holds 750,000 to 950,000 distinct CDR3 sequences; 10% to 15% are singletons and the top ten take around 1.5%. Separately, the same data were catalogued under a study of yellow fever vaccine responses in identical twins.

Sequencing was done on a sample of PBMCs. The receptor source for this set is a woman between 18 and 30 years old in good health.

This sequence joins TRBV7-9 and TRBJ1-4; 11 bases align to TRBD1. Germline V gene sequence: CDR1 SEHNR, CDR2 FQNEAQ (reference sequence). The V gene end was trimmed by 5 bases and the J gene end by 8 bases; junction bases not matched to a gene: 7. The CDR3 has 15 residues. The DNA of the CDR3 is TGTGCCAGCAGCAGAGGCCGGGACAGGGGGGAAAAACTGTTTTTT. Amino acid sequence: CASSRGRDRGEKLFF.

This clonotype has a handful of counts. The CDR3 loop reads CASSPRKSGPSSDTQYF. As DNA, the CDR3 is TGTGCCAGCAGCCCGAGGAAGTCTGGGCCGAGTTCAGATACGCAGTATTTT. This chain uses TRBV7-9 with TRBJ2-3; D is unresolved. Germline assignment: CDR1 SEHNR and CDR2 FQNEAQ (reference sequence). The V end was cut by 5 bases, the J end by 4 bases, with 22 bases between. The CDR3 spans 17 residues.

This clonotype was seen more than once but under ten times. V gene TRBV12-3 or TRBV12-4 combines with J gene TRBJ1-1; D may be TRBD1 (6 bases). CDR3 length: 15 amino acids. V lost 6 bases, J lost 2 bases, and 16 bases lay in between. The CDR3 here is CASSTPYRDNTEAFF. The CDR3 DNA reads as TGTGCCAGCAGCACTCCGTACAGGGATAACACTGAAGCTTTCTTT.

The J gene is TRBJ2-1, the V gene TRBV20-1; 14 bases match TRBD2. CDR3 length: 17 amino acids. Germline V gene data show CDR1 as DFQATT and CDR2 as SNEGSKA (reference sequence). With 4 bases clipped from V and 4 bases from J, the junction kept 9 bases outside the gene matches. The CDR3 loop reads CSANGLAGGPPYNEQFF. CDR3 in DNA: TGCAGTGCTAACGGACTAGCGGGAGGTCCCCCTTACAATGAGCAGTTCTTC.

V gene TRBV7-6 combines with J gene TRBJ2-2; 12 positions agree with TRBD1. V lost 4 bases, J lost 9 bases, and 9 bases stayed unmatched. Germline V CDR1 and CDR2: SGHVS, FNYEAQ. The CDR3 covers 16 residues. CDR3 nucleotides: TGTGCCAGCAGCTCCCCCCCGGGACAGGGGGCCTGGGAGCTGTTTTTT. Protein: CASSSPPGQGAWELFF.

This clonotype has just a few counts. This rearrangement joins TRBV21-1 to TRBJ2-1; whether TRBD1, the table's D call, matches the DNA was not checked. TRBV21-1 constitutes a pseudogene. The CDR3 has 19 residues. The CDR3 DNA reads TGTGCCAGCAGCAAAGCAAGGGGGCCCCGGACAGGGAACAGCAATGAGCAGTTCTTC. This encodes CASSKARGPRTGNSNEQFF.

This clonotype came up many times. The chain employs TRBV3-1 and TRBJ2-7; D remains ambiguous. The CDR3 is 12 amino acids. Deletions cut 1 base from V and 4 bases from J, with 5 bases between. CDR1 and CDR2 (germline): LGHDT, YNNKEL (reference sequence). This CDR3 reads CASSQGRYEQYF. The DNA of the CDR3 is TGTGCCAGCAGCCAAGGGCGGTACGAGCAGTACTTC.

This clonotype has more than one count but fewer than ten. This rearrangement joins TRBV7-8 to TRBJ1-3; tentatively, D is TRBD1 (6 bases). The germline gives CDR1 SGHVS, CDR2 FQNEAQ. Trimming pared 5 bases from V and 0 bases from J, leaving 11 bases between. This CDR3 region has 15 residues. The CDR3 region has the DNA TGTGCCAGCAGCCTCGGGACAATCTCTGGAAACACCATATATTTT. Translating gives CASSLGTISGNTIYF.

In this sample, this clonotype turned up a few times. This rearrangement joins TRBV10-3 to TRBJ2-5; 11 nucleotides align to TRBD2. Germline CDR1 reads ENHRY; CDR2 reads SYGVKD. The ends lost 6 bases at V and 4 bases at J; junction bases unmatched: 7. The CDR3 covers 15 residues. CDR3 nucleotides: TGTGCCATCAGCCAACTAGCGGGAGAGGGAGAGACCCAGTACTTC. It is translated as CAISQLAGEGETQYF.

In this sample, this clonotype turned up a few times. The chain has TRBV7-2 and TRBJ2-1, with 9 bases fitting TRBD1. The CDR3 is 16 amino acids. Trimming cost V 1 base and J 7 bases; bases outside gene matches: 8. Germline CDR1 and CDR2: SGHTA and FQGNSA. CDR3 loop: CASSLVGQGIPNEQFF. The CDR3 coding sequence is TGTGCCAGCAGCTTAGTGGGACAGGGTATACCGAATGAGCAGTTCTTC.

The chain joins TRBV6-1 to TRBJ2-4; D not certain. V was pared by 3 bases and J by 0 bases, with 12 bases between. Germline CDR1 is MNHNS and CDR2 is SASEGT. This CDR3 spans 16 amino acids. This CDR3 reads CASSDYQVLAKNIQYF. The CDR3 nucleotides are TGTGCCAGCAGTGACTACCAGGTCCTAGCCAAAAACATTCAGTACTTC.

This clonotype was picked up a small number of times. The rearrangement links TRBV3-1 to TRBJ2-7, with 9 bases fitting TRBD2. This CDR3 has 15 amino acids. V shed 1 base, J shed 3 bases, and the junction held 4 bases outside the gene matches. CDR1 is LGHDT, CDR2 YNNKEL, per germline (reference sequence). The CDR3 coding sequence is TGTGCCAGCAGCCAAGTTTTAGCGGGGGACTACGAGCAGTACTTC. It translates to CASSQVLAGDYEQYF.

The rearrangement links TRBV4-1 to TRBJ1-1; 10 nucleotides align to TRBD1. This CDR3 has 13 amino acids. The junction had 8 bases not matched to a gene; V was cut back by 5 bases and J by 11 bases. Germline CDR1 MGHRA, CDR2 YSYEKL. The CDR3 loop reads CASSDRTGGEAFF. The CDR3 DNA sequence: TGCGCCAGCAGCGACCGGACAGGGGGAGAGGCTTTCTTT.

The chain couples TRBV27 to TRBJ2-2, with D possibly TRBD1 on 6 matching bases. Trimming cost V 2 bases and J 6 bases, with 10 bases left between them. The length of the CDR3 is 14 residues. CDR1 is MNHEY and CDR2 is SMNVEV in the germline V gene (reference sequence). The CDR3 spells CASSLIGGPGELFF. The CDR3 DNA reads as TGTGCCAGCAGTTTAATTGGGGGCCCCGGGGAGCTGTTTTTT.

This clonotype was counted only a few times. The genes are TRBV9 and TRBJ1-3; maybe TRBD1 (6 bases). Germline loops: CDR1 SGDLS, CDR2 YYNGEE. Trimming removed 4 bases at V and 0 bases at J, with 11 bases between. The CDR3 sequence is 15 residues long. The CDR3 nucleotides are TGTGCCAGCAGCCCGCGGGACAACTCTGGAAACACCATATATTTT. This sequence encodes CASSPRDNSGNTIYF.

This rearrangement joins TRBV7-9 to TRBJ2-1; D may be TRBD1 (8 bases). Germline loops: CDR1 SEHNR, CDR2 FQNEAQ (reference sequence). CDR3 length equals 15 residues. Between the trimmed V and J ends, which lost 5 bases and 8 bases, there was a span of 19 bases. The CDR3, as DNA: TGTGCCAGCAGCCTACAGGGGGGGAGCAAGGATGAGCAGTTCTTC. This sequence encodes CASSLQGGSKDEQFF. The variable domain in full, completed from reference TRBV7-9 and TRBJ2-1, reads DTGVSQNPRHKITKRGQNVTFRCDPISEHNRLYWYRQTLGQGPEFLTYFQNEAQLEKSRLLSDRFSAERPKGSFSTLEIQRTEQGDSAMYLCASSLQGGSKDEQFFGPGTRLTVL.

This clonotype has only a few counts. The junction departs from the called germline gene at one end, perhaps through a read error. The rearrangement links TRBV12-3 or TRBV12-4 to TRBJ1-1; D perhaps matches TRBD1 (5 bases). The length of the CDR3 is 12 residues. The CDR3 DNA reads TGTGCCGGCAGTTTAGCTCTGACAGTGGCTTTCTTT. Translation: CAGSLALTVAFF.

This clonotype was detected only a few times. The chain links TRBV24-1 to TRBJ2-3, with 14 bases fitting TRBD2. With 6 bases clipped from V and 5 bases from J, the junction kept 6 bases outside the gene matches. The CDR3 has 16 residues. Germline V gives CDR1 KGHDR, CDR2 SFDVKD. In DNA form, the CDR3 reads TGTGCCACCAGTCCGGGACTAGCGGGAGATCTAGATACGCAGTATTTT. Translating gives CATSPGLAGDLDTQYF.

The rearrangement links TRBV3-1 to TRBJ2-7; D uncertain. V lost 1 base and J lost 7, with 11 bases in between. In germline, CDR1 is LGHDT, CDR2 YNNKEL (reference sequence). This CDR3 contains 13 residues. The CDR3 protein is CASSQVLDSEQYF. The CDR3 bases are TGTGCCAGCAGCCAAGTACTCGACTCAGAGCAGTACTTC.

This clonotype was seen more than once but under ten times. The chain recombines TRBV20-1 with TRBJ2-7, with 7 bases matching TRBD2. This CDR3 spans 14 amino acids. V lost 3 bases to trimming and J lost 0 bases; unmatched junction nucleotides: 5. CDR1 is DFQATT and CDR2 is SNEGSKA in the germline V gene (reference sequence). This chain's CDR3 is CSARGLAVSYEQYF. In DNA form, the CDR3 reads TGCAGTGCTAGGGGCCTAGCGGTCTCCTACGAGCAGTACTTC.

Written as DNA, the CDR3 is TGCAGTGCATCTCAGGCCGATGAAAAACTGTTTTTT. As protein: CSASQADEKLFF. This chain joins TRBV20-1 and TRBJ1-4; D gene unclear. The CDR3 spans 12 residues. V lost 6 bases, J lost 6 bases, and 11 bases lay in between. The germline CDR1 and CDR2 sequences are DFQATT and SNEGSKA (reference sequence).

This clonotype appeared a few times. J is TRBJ2-1 and V is TRBV2; 7 nucleotides line up with TRBD1. The germline V gene encodes CDR1 SNHLY and CDR2 FYNNEI. The CDR3 is 14 amino acids. V was pared by 3 bases and J by 4 bases, with 3 bases of the junction left unmatched. CDR3 DNA sequence: TGTGCCAGCAGTGAGACAGGGATTTACAATGAGCAGTTCTTC. Translation: CASSETGIYNEQFF.

This chain links TRBV20-1 with TRBJ1-6, with 8 bases lining up with TRBD1. V trimming: 6 bases; J trimming: 3 bases; junction bases outside the gene matches: 4. The CDR3 is 14 amino acids. The germline V gene has CDR1 DFQATT and CDR2 SNEGSKA (reference sequence). CDR3 amino acids: CSAPGTGYNSPLHF. The CDR3 DNA is TGCAGTGCACCCGGGACAGGCTATAATTCACCCCTCCACTTT.

This clonotype was detected only a few times. The chain combines TRBV3-1 with TRBJ2-5, with no clear D. This CDR3 comprises 12 residues. Germline V gene data show CDR1 as LGHDT and CDR2 as YNNKEL (reference sequence). The ends were cut back, 4 bases at V and 8 bases at J, with 11 bases in the middle. CDR3 amino acids: CASSRSPRTQYF. As DNA, the CDR3 is TGTGCCAGCAGCCGGTCCCCAAGAACCCAGTACTTC.

V and J are TRBV5-1 and TRBJ2-3; TRBD1 is a possible D gene (6 bases). Germline V gene sequence: CDR1 SGHRS, CDR2 YFSETQ. Trimming took off 2 bases at V and 2 bases at J, with 12 bases between the two ends. The CDR3 has 15 residues. The CDR3 reads CASSFTGHYTDTQYF. The DNA of the CDR3 is TGCGCCAGCAGCTTCACGGGACATTACACAGATACGCAGTATTTT. The complete variable domain, with remaining parts taken from reference TRBV5-1 and TRBJ2-3, reads KAGVTQTPRYLIKTRGQQVTLSCSPISGHRSVSWYQQTPGQGLQFLFEYFSETQRNKGNFPGRFSGRQFSNSRSEMNVSTLELGDSALYLCASSFTGHYTDTQYFGPGTRLTVL.

This clonotype showed up just a few times. This rearrangement joins TRBV6-5 to TRBJ1-2; D remains unclear. Trimming shortened V by 0 bases and J by 4 bases, and 15 bases separated the two germline ends. The germline CDR1 and CDR2 sequences are MNHEY and SVGAGI. The CDR3 contains 16 residues. DNA for the CDR3: TGTGCCAGCAGTTACTCGTCCGAGGGCTCGGGCTATGGCTACACCTTC. Residues: CASSYSSEGSGYGYTF.

This clonotype was detected ten times or more. V is TRBV14 and J is TRBJ2-7; 7 bases map to TRBD1. V lost 1 base to trimming and J lost 9 bases; unmatched junction nucleotides: 6. The CDR3 spans 13 residues. CDR1 is SGHDN and CDR2 is FVKESK in the germline V gene. CDR3 in DNA: TGTGCCAGCAGCCAAGGGCAGGGACAGCGGCAGTACGTC. Translated, it gives CASSQGQGQRQYV.

The rearrangement uses TRBV2 and TRBJ2-2; TRBD1 is a possible D gene (5 bases). The CDR3 totals 15 residues. The ends were cut back, 3 bases at V and 2 bases at J, with 10 bases in the middle. Germline values: CDR1 SNHLY, CDR2 FYNNEI. In nucleotides, the CDR3 is TGTGCCAGCAGTGAGAAGGGGCTTAACACCGGGGAGCTGTTTTTT. Translated: CASSEKGLNTGELFF.

This clonotype showed up many times. The chain links TRBV12-3 or TRBV12-4 to TRBJ2-7; D is possibly TRBD1 or TRBD2 (5 bases each). The V and J ends lost 3 bases and 2 bases respectively, with 11 bases between them. This CDR3 is built from 14 residues. In nucleotides, the CDR3 is TGTGCCAGCAGTTTGGGGGTTACCACCTACGAGCAGTACTTC. It yields the protein CASSLGVTTYEQYF.

There are many counts of this clonotype. V and J are TRBV3-1 and TRBJ2-1; D is ambiguous. CDR3 length: 16 residues. The germline V and J ends were trimmed by 0 bases and 0 bases, with 9 bases remaining between them. Per the germline V gene, CDR1 is LGHDT and CDR2 is YNNKEL (reference sequence). As DNA, the CDR3 is TGTGCCAGCAGCCAAGATCAGGCGAGCTCCTACAATGAGCAGTTCTTC. Translating gives CASSQDQASSYNEQFF.

This clonotype was detected a few times. J is TRBJ1-6 and V is TRBV6-1, with a weak D call TRBD1 (6 bases). The CDR3 sequence is 14 residues long. V gave up 5 bases and J gave up 4 bases, with 9 bases separating them. CDR1 and CDR2 from the germline V gene are MNHNS and SASEGT. CDR3 region: CASSTGPYNSPLHF. The CDR3 nucleotides are TGTGCCAGCAGTACAGGGCCGTATAATTCACCCCTCCACTTT.